What follows is one T cell receptor beta chain and its context. No antigen is known for it. This sample is part of a study of T cell therapy after organ transplantation. The wider study: After therapy, patients were monitored for about 29 weeks. General study findings and limits: In nonresponders, large pretherapy expansions changed minimally after therapy.

Clones were read by immunoSEQ multiplex PCR, and TCRdb kept only the in-frame ones, dropping some. This table has 51,000 or so clones, around 93% appearing once. Germline V gene sequence: CDR1 MNHNS, CDR2 SASEGT. The CDR3 spans 15 residues. Trimming at V came to 0 bases and at J to 5 bases, leaving 4 bases not matched to a gene. This material consisted of CD8+ T cells from blood, taken before autologous CMV-specific T cell therapy. The TCR sequence derives from a human patient who had received a solid organ transplant and had CMV disease. The genes are TRBV6-1 and TRBJ2-3, with 8 bases matching TRBD1. In DNA form, the CDR3 reads TGTGCCAGCAGTGAAGCCAAGACAGGGGTAGATACGCAGTATTTT. Amino acid sequence: CASSEAKTGVDTQYF.